A single sample gave rise to the 23 T cell receptor beta chains below, sequenced in a study of T cells in Graves' hyperthyroidism and ophthalmopathy. What was amplified from RNA transcripts were TCR beta CDR3 regions. With the HTBI primer set, the TCR CDR3 went through a first round of RT-PCR. MiXCR was run by TCRdb on the multiplex PCR reads, yielding one entry per CDR3 protein. The sample consists of some 490,000 distinct CDR3 sequences, about 22% of them appearing once. Sequenced sample: blood. Receptors originate from a woman between 65 and 79 years old with Graves' ophthalmopathy.

This clonotype was picked up a small number of times. V and J are TRBV28 and TRBJ1-1; TRBD1 matches at 7 bases. This CDR3 spans 15 amino acids. The germline V gene encodes CDR1 MDHEN and CDR2 SYDVKM. J lost 9 bases, V lost 5 bases, and 15 bases had no gene match. DNA of the CDR3: TGTGCCAGCAGTCCCCCCTTCGGACAGGCGAGGAAAGCTTTCTTT. Its translation is CASSPPFGQARKAFF. The whole variable domain, filled in from reference TRBV28 and TRBJ1-1, reads DVKVTQSSRYLVKRTGEKVFLECVQDMDHENMFWYRQDPGLGLRLIYFSYDVKMKEKGDIPEGYSVSREKKERFSLILESASTNQTSMYLCASSPPFGQARKAFFGQGTRLTVV.

A few counts support this clonotype. The chain uses TRBV28 and TRBJ2-4, with TRBD2 matching over 8 bases. This CDR3 spans 17 amino acids. Germline CDR1 reads MDHEN; CDR2 reads SYDVKM. J lost 8 bases, V lost 3 bases, and 15 bases had no gene match. In DNA, the CDR3 is TGTGCCAGCAGTTTCCCCCAGCGGGAGAGGGAGTGGGACATTCAGTACTTC. It translates to CASSFPQREREWDIQYF.

This clonotype has a handful of counts. This chain joins TRBV6-5 and TRBJ1-4, with D unresolved. Between the trimmed V and J ends, which lost 0 bases and 0 bases, there was a span of 5 bases. The CDR3 sequence is 15 residues long. The V gene's germline CDR1 is MNHEY and CDR2 SVGAGI. This CDR3 reads CASSYSTATNEKLFF. For the CDR3, the DNA is TGTGCCAGCAGTTACTCAACCGCAACTAATGAAAAACTGTTTTTT.

This rearrangement joins TRBV30 to TRBJ1-1, with D tentatively TRBD1 (5 bases). The CDR3 extends over 13 amino acids. V was trimmed by 3 bases and J by 3 bases, leaving 11 bases between them. CDR1 and CDR2 from the germline V gene are GTSNPN and SVGIG (reference sequence). The CDR3 region is CAWRKQAYTEAFF. The CDR3 region has the DNA TGTGCCTGGAGAAAACAGGCATACACTGAAGCTTTCTTT.

This clonotype was seen only once. The V call is TRBV24-1, the J call TRBJ1-5, with D hard to call. This CDR3 spans 14 amino acids. CDR1 and CDR2 from the germline V gene are KGHDR and SFDVKD. V was clipped by 6 bases and J by 6 bases, with 14 bases between them. The CDR3 DNA sequence: TGTGCCACCAGTAATTATAGGGTGGGTCAGCCCCAGCATTTT. Its protein is CATSNYRVGQPQHF.

The gene calls are TRBV6-5 and TRBJ2-2; 11 bases align to TRBD2. CDR3 size: 16 residues. CDR1 is MNHEY and CDR2 is SVGAGI in the germline V gene. J gave up 5 bases and V 3 bases, and 5 bases lay outside the gene matches. As DNA, the CDR3 is TGTGCCAGCAGTTATTGGCCTAGCGGGAGGACCGGGGAGCTGTTTTTT. This translates into CASSYWPSGRTGELFF.

This clonotype was found many times. The DNA for the CDR3 is TGTGCCAGCTCCGAGGGGGCGAACACTGAAGCTTTCTTT. This codes for CASSEGANTEAFF. The J gene is TRBJ1-1, the V gene TRBV2; 7 bases are shared with TRBD1. Germline V CDR1 and CDR2: SNHLY, FYNNEI. The CDR3 sequence is 13 residues long. Trimming took 8 bases from V and 1 from J; bases not matched to a gene: 4.

This rearrangement joins TRBV6-1 to TRBJ1-5, with D maybe TRBD1 (6 bases). Per germline, CDR1 MNHNS and CDR2 SASEGT. Trimming pared 8 bases from V and 1 base from J, leaving 12 bases between. CDR3 length: 14 amino acids. The CDR3 coding sequence is TGTGCCAGCGGAAGGGGGGTCAGCAATCAGCCCCAGCATTTT. It yields the protein CASGRGVSNQPQHF.

The gene calls are TRBV19 and TRBJ1-2; weak D call: TRBD1 (5 bases). Germline V gene sequence: CDR1 LNHDA, CDR2 SQIVND (reference sequence). Trimming took off 3 bases at V and 6 bases at J, with 17 bases between the two ends. The CDR3 runs 15 residues. The CDR3 DNA reads as TGTGCCAGTAGTATGGTGTCGGGACCGACCGATGGCTACACCTTC. Its translation: CASSMVSGPTDGYTF.

This clonotype was observed a few times. The chain combines TRBV5-1 with TRBJ2-2; the D is unclear. Germline V gene lookup returns CDR1 SGHRS and CDR2 YFSETQ. V dropped 0 bases and J dropped 6 bases, with 12 bases sitting between them. The CDR3 runs 15 residues. DNA for the CDR3: TGCGCCAGCAGCTTGGCAAACGGTGGTTCCGGGGAGCTGTTTTTT. The encoded protein is CASSLANGGSGELFF.

This sequence joins TRBV12-3 or TRBV12-4 and TRBJ2-1, with D possibly TRBD2 on 6 matching bases. This CDR3 has 13 amino acids. V dropped 6 bases and J dropped 9 bases, with 15 bases sitting between them. CDR3 amino acids: CASSLWGETEQFF. The CDR3 coding sequence is TGTGCCAGCAGCCTATGGGGGGAGACTGAGCAGTTCTTC.

There are a few counts of this clonotype. This chain uses TRBV3-1 with TRBJ2-1; 10 nucleotides match TRBD2. Germline V gene sequence: CDR1 LGHDT, CDR2 YNNKEL (reference sequence). V shed 1 base and J 10 bases; nucleotides not matched to a gene: 4. The CDR3 loop spans 14 amino acids. CDR3 coding DNA: TGTGCCAGCAGCCAAGTGATTAGCGGGGGGGAGCAGTTCTTC. Its translation is CASSQVISGGEQFF.

This clonotype was observed a few times. This rearrangement joins TRBV20-1 to TRBJ1-2, with 11 bases lining up with TRBD1. There are 13 residues in the CDR3. Per the germline V gene, CDR1 is DFQATT and CDR2 is SNEGSKA (reference sequence). Trimming removed 5 bases from V and 4 bases from J; junction bases left unmatched: 3. The CDR3: CSAGGQGGYGYTF. CDR3 DNA sequence: TGCAGTGCTGGGGGACAGGGGGGCTATGGCTACACCTTC.

This chain connects TRBV13 to TRBJ1-1, with unresolved D. This CDR3 spans 11 amino acids. V gave up 4 bases and J gave up 11 bases, with 11 bases separating them. Per germline, CDR1 PRHDT and CDR2 FYEKMQ (reference sequence). The CDR3 loop reads CASSSRLAAFF. The DNA for the CDR3 is TGTGCCAGCAGCTCCAGATTGGCTGCTTTCTTT.

Ten or more counts support this clonotype. This rearrangement joins TRBV7-2 to TRBJ2-2, with TRBD2 identical over 9 bases. With 5 bases clipped from V and 2 bases from J, the junction kept 6 bases outside the gene matches. Germline values: CDR1 SGHTA, CDR2 FQGNSA. CDR3 length: 16 amino acids. CDR3 bases: TGTGCCAGCAGCCGCGGGGGGGGGCATAACACCGGGGAGCTGTTTTTT. Translation: CASSRGGGHNTGELFF. Based on the CDR3 plus reference TRBV7-2 and TRBJ2-2, the full variable domain is GAGVSQSPSNKVTEKGKDVELRCDPISGHTALYWYRQSLGQGLEFLIYFQGNSAPDKSGLPSDRFSAERTGGSVSTLTIQRTQQEDSAVYLCASSRGGGHNTGELFFGEGSRLTVL.

This clonotype was seen only once. At one boundary the junction diverges from the germline segment, which might be a read error. The rearrangement uses TRBV4-1 and TRBJ2-3, with 13 bases matching TRBD2. Germline CDR1 and CDR2: MGHRA and YSYEKL. The CDR3 is 17 residues long. The CDR3 sequence: CASSPTGLAGDTDTQYF. CDR3 bases: TGTGCCAGCAGCCCGACCGGACTAGCGGGAGACACAGATACGCAGTATTTT.

The genes are TRBV14 and TRBJ1-3; D not resolved. V lost 4 bases and J 9 bases, leaving 7 bases between the germline ends. The length of the CDR3 is 11 residues. Germline loops: CDR1 SGHDN, CDR2 FVKESK. This CDR3 reads CASSRFGTIYF. Here the CDR3 DNA reads TGTGCCAGCAGCCGTTTTGGCACCATATATTTT.

The CDR3 DNA reads as TGTGCCAGCAGCTCGATGGGCAGGAGCTCCTACAATGAGCAGTTCTTC. Translated: CASSSMGRSSYNEQFF. The chain couples TRBV7-9 to TRBJ2-1; no firm D call. V was trimmed by 4 bases and J by 0 bases, leaving 13 bases between them. Germline CDR1 SEHNR, CDR2 FQNEAQ (reference sequence). The CDR3 is made up of 16 amino acids.

This chain uses TRBV6-2 or TRBV6-3 with TRBJ1-5; 8 bases match TRBD1. There are 14 residues in the CDR3. Unmatched junction bases numbered 8, after V lost 6 bases and J lost 7 bases. The germline gives CDR1 MNHEY, CDR2 SVGEGT. The CDR3 DNA follows: TGTGCCAGCAGAGCCGGGACAGGTAGGCAGCCCCAGCATTTT. Encoded protein: CASRAGTGRQPQHF.

The chain links TRBV15 to TRBJ2-3, with 8 bases aligning to TRBD2. Germline V gene sequence: CDR1 LNHNV, CDR2 YYDKDF (reference sequence). V was clipped by 5 bases and J by 2 bases; unmatched bases: 9. The CDR3 totals 16 residues. The CDR3 DNA follows: TGTGCCACCAGCTATCGGGGCGGGAGGAACACAGATACGCAGTATTTT. Translation: CATSYRGGRNTDTQYF.

This clonotype showed up many times. The CDR3 coding sequence is TGTGCCAGCAGCTTAGAGACAGGGGTCGGCTACACCTTC. This gives the protein CASSLETGVGYTF. The genes are TRBV7-2 and TRBJ1-2; 8 positions agree with TRBD1. The germline V gene has CDR1 SGHTA and CDR2 FQGNSA. This CDR3 has 13 residues. V was clipped by 1 base and J by 8 bases; unmatched bases: 3.

The chain uses TRBV19 and TRBJ1-2; 9 bases are shared with TRBD1. The CDR3 has 14 residues. The V gene end was trimmed by 6 bases and the J gene end by 4 bases; junction bases not matched to a gene: 6. Germline CDR1 reads LNHDA; CDR2 reads SQIVND (reference sequence). CDR3 loop: CASRLDRGPYGYTF. The CDR3 DNA follows: TGTGCCAGTAGGTTGGACAGGGGTCCCTATGGCTACACCTTC.

This clonotype was found many times. The chain couples TRBV12-3 or TRBV12-4 to TRBJ1-5; D gene unclear. Trimming left V 3 bases short and J 1 base short, with 7 bases between. This CDR3 has 14 amino acids. The CDR3 nucleotides are TGTGCCAGCAGTTTCTGGGGAAGCAATCAGCCCCAGCATTTT. Its translation is CASSFWGSNQPQHF.